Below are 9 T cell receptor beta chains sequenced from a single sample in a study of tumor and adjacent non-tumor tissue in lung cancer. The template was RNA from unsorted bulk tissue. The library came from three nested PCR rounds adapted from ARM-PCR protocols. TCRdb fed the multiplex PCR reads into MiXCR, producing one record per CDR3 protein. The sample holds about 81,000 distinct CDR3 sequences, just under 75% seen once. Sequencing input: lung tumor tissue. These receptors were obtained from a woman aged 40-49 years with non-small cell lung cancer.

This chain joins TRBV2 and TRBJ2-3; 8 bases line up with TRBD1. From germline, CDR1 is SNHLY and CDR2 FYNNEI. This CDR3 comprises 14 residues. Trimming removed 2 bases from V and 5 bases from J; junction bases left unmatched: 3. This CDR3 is CASSEQGAGDTQYF. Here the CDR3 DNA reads TGTGCCAGCAGTGAACAGGGGGCAGGAGATACGCAGTATTTT.

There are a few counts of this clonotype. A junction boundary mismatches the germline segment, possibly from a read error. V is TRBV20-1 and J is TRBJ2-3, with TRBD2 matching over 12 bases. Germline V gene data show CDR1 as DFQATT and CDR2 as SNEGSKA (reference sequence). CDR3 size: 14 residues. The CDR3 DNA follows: TGCAATGCTACGACTAGCGGGAGTGAAGATACGCAGTATTTT. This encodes CNATTSGSEDTQYF.

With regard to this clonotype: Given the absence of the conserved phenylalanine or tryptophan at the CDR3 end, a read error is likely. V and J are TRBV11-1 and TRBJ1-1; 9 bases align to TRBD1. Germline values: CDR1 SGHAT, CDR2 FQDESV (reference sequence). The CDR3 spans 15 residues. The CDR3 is CATAHTGTGRTEAFS. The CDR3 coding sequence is TGTGCCACCGCTCACACCGGGACAGGGAGAACTGAGGCTTTCTCT.

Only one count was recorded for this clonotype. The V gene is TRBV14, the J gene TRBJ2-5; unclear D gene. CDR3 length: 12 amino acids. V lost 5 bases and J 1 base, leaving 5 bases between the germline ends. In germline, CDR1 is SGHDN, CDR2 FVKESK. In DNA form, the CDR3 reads TGTGCCAGCAGCACAGTCCAAGAGACCCAGTACTTC. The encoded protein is CASSTVQETQYF.

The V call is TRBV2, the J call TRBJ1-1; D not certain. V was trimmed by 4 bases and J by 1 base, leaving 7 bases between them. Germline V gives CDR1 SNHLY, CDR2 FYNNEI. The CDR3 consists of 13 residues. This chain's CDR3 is CASSGGRNTEAFF. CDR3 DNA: TGTGCCAGCAGTGGAGGGAGGAACACTGAAGCTTTCTTT. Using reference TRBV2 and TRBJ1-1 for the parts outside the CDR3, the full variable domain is EPEVTQTPSHQVTQMGQEVILRCVPISNHLYFYWYRQILGQKVEFLVSFYNNEISEKSEIFDDQFSVERPDGSNFTLKIRSTKLEDSAMYFCASSGGRNTEAFFGQGTRLTVV.

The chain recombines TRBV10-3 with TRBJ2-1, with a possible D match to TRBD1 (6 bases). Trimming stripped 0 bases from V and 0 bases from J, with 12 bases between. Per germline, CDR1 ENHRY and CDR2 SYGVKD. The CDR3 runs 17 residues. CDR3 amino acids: CAISESTQGGSYNEQFF. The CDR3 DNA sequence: TGTGCCATCAGTGAGTCGACTCAAGGGGGCTCCTACAATGAGCAGTTCTTC.

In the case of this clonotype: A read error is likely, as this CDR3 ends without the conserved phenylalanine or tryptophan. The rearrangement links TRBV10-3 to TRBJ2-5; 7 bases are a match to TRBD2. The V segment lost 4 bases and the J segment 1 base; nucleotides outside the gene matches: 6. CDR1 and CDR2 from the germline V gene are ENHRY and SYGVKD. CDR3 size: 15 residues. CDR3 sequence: CAISGSGTTQETQYS. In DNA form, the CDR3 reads TGTGCCATCAGTGGCAGCGGGACTACCCAAGAGACCCAGTACTCC.

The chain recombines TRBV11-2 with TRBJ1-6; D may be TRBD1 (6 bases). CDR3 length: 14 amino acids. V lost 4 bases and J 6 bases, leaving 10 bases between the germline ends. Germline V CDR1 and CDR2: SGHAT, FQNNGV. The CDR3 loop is CASSSDRGNSPLHF. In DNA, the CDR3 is TGTGCCAGCAGCTCGGACAGAGGTAATTCACCCCTCCACTTT.

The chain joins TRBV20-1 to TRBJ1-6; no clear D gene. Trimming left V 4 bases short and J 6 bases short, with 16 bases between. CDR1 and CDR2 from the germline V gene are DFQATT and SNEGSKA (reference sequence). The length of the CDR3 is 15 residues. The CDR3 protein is CSAIVEGSINSPLHF. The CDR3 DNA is TGCAGTGCTATAGTGGAAGGGTCGATTAATTCACCCCTCCACTTT.